The TCR beta chain under discussion was sequenced for a study of beta chain features in type 1 diabetes. Isolated RNA was reverse transcribed in full, so expressed TCRB transcripts were sequenced. TCRdb keeps only in-frame clones here, not all; method: immunoSEQ multiplex PCR. Seen here are under 950,000 clones, 17% observed once, and the top ten hold around 0.02%. Germline CDR1 and CDR2: KGHSH and LQKENI. CDR3 length equals 15 residues. V gave up 3 bases and J gave up 2 bases; unmatched junction bases: 1. The V and J genes are TRBV18 and TRBJ2-6; TRBD2 aligns across 7 bases. The receptor was isolated from a woman in her late teens or twenties in good health. Sequences were obtained from naive CD4+ T cells from blood. This CDR3 is CASSPTSAGANVLTF. The CDR3 region has the DNA TGTGCCAGCTCACCTACTAGCGCTGGGGCCAACGTCCTGACTTTC.